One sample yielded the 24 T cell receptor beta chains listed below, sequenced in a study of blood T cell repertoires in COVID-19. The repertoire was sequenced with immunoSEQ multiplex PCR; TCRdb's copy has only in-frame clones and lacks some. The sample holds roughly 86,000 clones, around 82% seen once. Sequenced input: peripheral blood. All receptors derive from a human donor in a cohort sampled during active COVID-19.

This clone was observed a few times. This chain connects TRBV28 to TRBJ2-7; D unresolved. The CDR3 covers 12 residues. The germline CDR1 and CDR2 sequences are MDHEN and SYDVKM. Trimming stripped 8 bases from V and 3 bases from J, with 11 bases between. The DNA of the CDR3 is TGTGCCAGCGGCCATATCCACTACGAGCAGTACTTC. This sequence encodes CASGHIHYEQYF. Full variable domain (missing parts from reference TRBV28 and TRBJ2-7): DVKVTQSSRYLVKRTGEKVFLECVQDMDHENMFWYRQDPGLGLRLIYFSYDVKMKEKGDIPEGYSVSREKKERFSLILESASTNQTSMYLCASGHIHYEQYFGPGTRLTVT.

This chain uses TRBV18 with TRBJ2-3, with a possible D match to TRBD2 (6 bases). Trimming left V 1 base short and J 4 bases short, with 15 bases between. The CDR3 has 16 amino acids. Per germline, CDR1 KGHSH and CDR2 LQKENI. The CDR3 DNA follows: TGTGCCAGCTCACCACGGGGACTTCCGAGGGCAGATACGCAGTATTTT. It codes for CASSPRGLPRADTQYF.

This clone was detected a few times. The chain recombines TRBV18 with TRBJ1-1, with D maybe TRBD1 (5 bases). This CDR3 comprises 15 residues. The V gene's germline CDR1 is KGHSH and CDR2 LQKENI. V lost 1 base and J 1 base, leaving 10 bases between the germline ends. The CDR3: CASSPRRGANTEAFF. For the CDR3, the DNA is TGTGCCAGCTCACCACGGAGGGGAGCGAACACTGAAGCTTTCTTT.

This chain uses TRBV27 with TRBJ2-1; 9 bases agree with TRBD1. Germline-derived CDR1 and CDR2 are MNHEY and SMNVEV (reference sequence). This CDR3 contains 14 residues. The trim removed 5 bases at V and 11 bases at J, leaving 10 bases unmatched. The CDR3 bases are TGTGCCAGCAGTCTACAGGGGGCCGGGGGAAAGCAGTTCTTC. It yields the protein CASSLQGAGGKQFF.

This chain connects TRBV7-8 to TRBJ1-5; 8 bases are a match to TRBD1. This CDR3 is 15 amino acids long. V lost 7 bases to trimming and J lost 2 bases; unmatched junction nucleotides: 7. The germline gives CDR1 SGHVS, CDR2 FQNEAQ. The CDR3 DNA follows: TGTGCCAGCACCCAAGGACAGGGTGGCAATCAGCCCCAGCATTTT. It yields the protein CASTQGQGGNQPQHF.

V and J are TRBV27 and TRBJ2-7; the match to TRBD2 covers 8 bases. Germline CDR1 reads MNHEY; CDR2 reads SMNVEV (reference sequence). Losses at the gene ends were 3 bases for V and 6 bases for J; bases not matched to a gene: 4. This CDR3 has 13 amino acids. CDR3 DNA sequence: TGTGCCAGCAGTTTGCCGGGGGGGTTCGAGCAGTACTTC. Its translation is CASSLPGGFEQYF.

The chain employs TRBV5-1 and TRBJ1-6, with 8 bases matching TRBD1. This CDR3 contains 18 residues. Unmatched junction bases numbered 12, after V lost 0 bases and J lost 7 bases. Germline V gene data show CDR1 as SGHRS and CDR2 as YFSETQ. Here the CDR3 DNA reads TGCGCCAGCAGCTTGGGGACGGACAGGGAACGTGCAAATTCACCCCTCCACTTT. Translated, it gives CASSLGTDRERANSPLHF.

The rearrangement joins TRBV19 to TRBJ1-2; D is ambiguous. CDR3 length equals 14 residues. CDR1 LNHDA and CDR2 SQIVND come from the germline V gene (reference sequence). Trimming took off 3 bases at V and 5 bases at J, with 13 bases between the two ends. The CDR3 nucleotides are TGTGCCAGTAGTATTTCGTCCCTCGGTTATGGCTACACCTTC. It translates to CASSISSLGYGYTF.

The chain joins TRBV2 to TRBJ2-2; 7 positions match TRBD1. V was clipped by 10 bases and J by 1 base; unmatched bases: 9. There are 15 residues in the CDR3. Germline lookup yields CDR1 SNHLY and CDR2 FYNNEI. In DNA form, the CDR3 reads TGTGCCACCCATCAGGACAGGTTGAACACCGGGGAGCTGTTTTTT. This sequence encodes CATHQDRLNTGELFF. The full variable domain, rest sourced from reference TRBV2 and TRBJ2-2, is EPEVTQTPSHQVTQMGQEVILRCVPISNHLYFYWYRQILGQKVEFLVSFYNNEISEKSEIFDDQFSVERPDGSNFTLKIRSTKLEDSAMYFCATHQDRLNTGELFFGEGSRLTVL.

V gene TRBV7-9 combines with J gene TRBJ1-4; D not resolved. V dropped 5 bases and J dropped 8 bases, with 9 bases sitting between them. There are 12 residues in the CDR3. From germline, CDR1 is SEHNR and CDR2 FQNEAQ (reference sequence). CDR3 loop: CASSREHEKLFF. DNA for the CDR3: TGTGCCAGCAGCCGAGAGCACGAAAAACTGTTTTTT. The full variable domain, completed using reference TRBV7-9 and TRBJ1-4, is DTGVSQNPRHKITKRGQNVTFRCDPISEHNRLYWYRQTLGQGPEFLTYFQNEAQLEKSRLLSDRFSAERPKGSFSTLEIQRTEQGDSAMYLCASSREHEKLFFGSGTQLSVL.

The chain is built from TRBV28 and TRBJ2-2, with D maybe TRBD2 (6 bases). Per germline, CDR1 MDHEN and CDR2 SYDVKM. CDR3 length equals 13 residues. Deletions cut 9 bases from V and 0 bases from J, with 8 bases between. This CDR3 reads CASSGTNTGELFF. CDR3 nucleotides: TGTGCCAGTAGCGGCACGAACACCGGGGAGCTGTTTTTT.

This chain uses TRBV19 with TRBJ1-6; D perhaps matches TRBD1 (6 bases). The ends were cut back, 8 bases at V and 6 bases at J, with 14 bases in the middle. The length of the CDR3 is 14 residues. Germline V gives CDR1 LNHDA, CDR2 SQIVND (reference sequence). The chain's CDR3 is CASRRGASNSPLHF. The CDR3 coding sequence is TGTGCCAGTCGCCGGGGGGCGAGTAATTCACCCCTCCACTTT. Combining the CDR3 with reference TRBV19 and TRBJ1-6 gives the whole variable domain DGGITQSPKYLFRKEGQNVTLSCEQNLNHDAMYWYRQDPGQGLRLIYYSQIVNDFQKGDIAEGYSVSREKKESFPLTVTSAQKNPTAFYLCASRRGASNSPLHFGNGTRLTVT.

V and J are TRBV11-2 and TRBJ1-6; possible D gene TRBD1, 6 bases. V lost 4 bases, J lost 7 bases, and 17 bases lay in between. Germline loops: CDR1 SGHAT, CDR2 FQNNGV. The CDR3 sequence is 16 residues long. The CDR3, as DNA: TGTGCCAGCAGCTCCAGGGGATTTACAGGGAATTCACCCCTCCACTTT. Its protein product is CASSSRGFTGNSPLHF.

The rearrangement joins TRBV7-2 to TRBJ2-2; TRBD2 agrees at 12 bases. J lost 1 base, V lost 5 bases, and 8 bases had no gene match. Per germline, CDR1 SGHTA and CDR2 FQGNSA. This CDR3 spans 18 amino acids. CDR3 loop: CASSPRLAGALNTGELFF. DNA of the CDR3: TGTGCCAGCAGCCCCCGACTAGCGGGGGCCTTGAACACCGGGGAGCTGTTTTTT.

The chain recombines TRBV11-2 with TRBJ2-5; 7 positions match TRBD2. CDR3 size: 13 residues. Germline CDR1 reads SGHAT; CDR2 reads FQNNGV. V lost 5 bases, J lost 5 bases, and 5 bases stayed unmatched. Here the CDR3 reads CASSQWGGETQYF. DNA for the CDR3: TGTGCCAGCAGCCAGTGGGGAGGGGAGACCCAGTACTTC.

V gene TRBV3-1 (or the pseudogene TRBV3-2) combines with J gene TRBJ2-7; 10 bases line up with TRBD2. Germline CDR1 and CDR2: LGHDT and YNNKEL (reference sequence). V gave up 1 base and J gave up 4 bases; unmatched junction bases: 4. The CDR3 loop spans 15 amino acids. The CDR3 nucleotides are TGTGCCAGCAGCCAAGTTAGCGGGGGGAGGTACGAGCAGTACTTC. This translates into CASSQVSGGRYEQYF.

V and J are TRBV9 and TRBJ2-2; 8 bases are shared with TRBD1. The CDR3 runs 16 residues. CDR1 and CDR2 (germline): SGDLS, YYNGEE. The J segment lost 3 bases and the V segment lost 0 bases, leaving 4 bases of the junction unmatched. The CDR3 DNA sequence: TGTGCCAGCAGCGTAGATCCGACAGGGGACACCGGGGAGCTGTTTTTT. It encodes CASSVDPTGDTGELFF.

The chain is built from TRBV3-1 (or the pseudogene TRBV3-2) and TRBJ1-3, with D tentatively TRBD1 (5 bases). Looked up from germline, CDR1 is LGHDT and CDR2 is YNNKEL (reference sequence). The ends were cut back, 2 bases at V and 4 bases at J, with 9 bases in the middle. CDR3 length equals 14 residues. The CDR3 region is CASSQSWTGNTIYF. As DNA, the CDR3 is TGTGCCAGCAGCCAATCATGGACAGGAAACACCATATATTTT.

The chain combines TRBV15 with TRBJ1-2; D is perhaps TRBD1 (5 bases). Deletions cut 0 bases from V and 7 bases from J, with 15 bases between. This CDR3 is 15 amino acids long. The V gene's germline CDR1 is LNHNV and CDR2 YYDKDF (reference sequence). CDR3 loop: CATSRDLGPIVGYTF. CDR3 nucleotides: TGTGCCACCAGCAGAGATCTGGGGCCCATTGTTGGCTACACCTTC. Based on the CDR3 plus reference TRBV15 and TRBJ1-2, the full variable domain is DAMVIQNPRYQVTQFGKPVTLSCSQTLNHNVMYWYQQKSSQAPKLLFHYYDKDFNNEADTPDNFQSRRPNTSFCFLDIRSPGLGDTAMYLCATSRDLGPIVGYTFGSGTRLTVV.

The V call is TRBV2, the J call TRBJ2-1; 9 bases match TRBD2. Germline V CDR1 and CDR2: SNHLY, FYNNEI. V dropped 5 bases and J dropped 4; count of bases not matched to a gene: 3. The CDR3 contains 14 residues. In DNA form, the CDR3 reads TGTGCCAGCAGTCTAGCGGGGATTTACAATGAGCAGTTCTTC. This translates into CASSLAGIYNEQFF. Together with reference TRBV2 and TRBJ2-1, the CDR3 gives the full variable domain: EPEVTQTPSHQVTQMGQEVILRCVPISNHLYFYWYRQILGQKVEFLVSFYNNEISEKSEIFDDQFSVERPDGSNFTLKIRSTKLEDSAMYFCASSLAGIYNEQFFGPGTRLTVL.

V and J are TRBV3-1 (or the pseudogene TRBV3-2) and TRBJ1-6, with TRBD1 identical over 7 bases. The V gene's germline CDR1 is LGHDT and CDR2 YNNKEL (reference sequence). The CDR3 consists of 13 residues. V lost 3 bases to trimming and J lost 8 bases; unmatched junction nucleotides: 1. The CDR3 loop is CASSQDRYSPLHF. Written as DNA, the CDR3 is TGTGCCAGCAGCCAGGACAGGTATTCACCCCTCCACTTT.

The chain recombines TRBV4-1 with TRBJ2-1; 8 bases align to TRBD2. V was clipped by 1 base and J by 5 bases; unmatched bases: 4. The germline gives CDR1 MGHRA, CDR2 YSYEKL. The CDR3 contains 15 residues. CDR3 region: CASSQVRGDHNEQFF. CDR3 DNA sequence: TGCGCCAGCAGCCAAGTGCGGGGGGACCACAATGAGCAGTTCTTC.

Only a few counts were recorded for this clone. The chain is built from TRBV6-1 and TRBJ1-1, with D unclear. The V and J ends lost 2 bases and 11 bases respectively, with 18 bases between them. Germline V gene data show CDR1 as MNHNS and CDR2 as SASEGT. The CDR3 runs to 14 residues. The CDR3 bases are TGTGCCAGCAGTGAATTTGGACCCCTCCCGGGGGCTTTCTTT. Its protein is CASSEFGPLPGAFF.

The CDR3 spells CASRGHLNTGELFF. The CDR3 coding sequence is TGCGCCAGCAGAGGACACCTGAACACCGGGGAGCTGTTTTTT. This chain uses TRBV5-1 with TRBJ2-2; possible D gene TRBD1, 5 bases. The CDR3 totals 14 residues. V gave up 5 bases and J gave up 1 base, with 9 bases separating them. From germline, CDR1 is SGHRS and CDR2 YFSETQ.